Below are 8 T cell receptor beta chains sequenced from a single sample in a study of TIL therapy for anti-PD-1-resistant metastatic lung cancer. The time point was: pre-treatment sample, taken before nivolumab and TIL therapy. The tumor samples were excised metastases, mostly pleural nodules or supraclavicular lymph nodes. This was the immunoSEQ v3 assay. Profiling relied on immunoSEQ multiplex PCR, and the TCRdb table lists in-frame clones only, not all of them. The data contain 95,000 or so clones, just over 65% of them singletons. This specimen was tumor tissue, taken at baseline. These receptors were taken from a person between 25 and 80 years old with non-small cell lung cancer.

CDR3 bases: TGTGCCAGCAGCCCCGGGACACTTTATTCACCCCTCCACTTT. Its protein product is CASSPGTLYSPLHF. The V gene is TRBV7-2, the J gene TRBJ1-6, with D tentatively TRBD1 (6 bases). CDR1 and CDR2 (germline): SGHTA, FQGNSA. V was trimmed by 5 bases and J by 8 bases, leaving 13 bases between them. This CDR3 contains 14 residues.

V usage is TRBV29-1 and J usage is TRBJ2-6; 7 bases fit TRBD1. The CDR3 is made up of 17 amino acids. V shed 4 bases and J 0 bases; nucleotides not matched to a gene: 9. CDR1 is SQVTM, CDR2 ANQGSEA, per germline. DNA for the CDR3: TGCAGCGTTGTTGCCCGGACAGGCCTCTCTGGGGCCAACGTCCTGACTTTC. Translating it yields CSVVARTGLSGANVLTF.

This clone was seen a few times. J is TRBJ2-3 and V is TRBV3-1 (or the pseudogene TRBV3-2); unclear D gene. CDR1 is LGHDT, CDR2 YNNKEL, per germline (reference sequence). This CDR3 is 12 amino acids long. V shed 3 bases and J shed 3 bases, with 4 bases lying between them. The CDR3 coding sequence is TGTGCCAGCAGCCAGAGGACAGATACGCAGTATTTT. This sequence encodes CASSQRTDTQYF.

The gene calls are TRBV15 and TRBJ2-7; the D gene is possibly TRBD1 (6 bases). CDR1 is LNHNV and CDR2 is YYDKDF in the germline V gene (reference sequence). V lost 0 bases and J 1 base, leaving 13 bases between the germline ends. The CDR3 spans 16 residues. CDR3 residues: CATSRDVGGLSYEQYF. CDR3 DNA: TGTGCCACCAGCAGAGATGTTGGGGGCTTGTCCTACGAGCAGTACTTC.

The chain recombines TRBV2 with TRBJ1-1; TRBD1 matches 9 bases. CDR1 and CDR2 from the germline V gene are SNHLY and FYNNEI. The CDR3 spans 15 residues. With V trimmed by 6 bases and J by 4 bases, 9 bases remained unmatched. The CDR3 region has the DNA TGTGCCAGCAGCGGACAGGGGCATCCTTTCACTGAAGCTTTCTTT. It specifies CASSGQGHPFTEAFF.

V and J are TRBV6-5 and TRBJ2-3; D call uncertain. The germline V gene has CDR1 MNHEY and CDR2 SVGAGI. V was shortened by 5 bases and J by 2 bases, with 8 bases between the two germline ends. The CDR3 is 13 residues long. The CDR3 DNA follows: TGTGCCAGCAGTACTTACAACACAGATACGCAGTATTTT. It specifies CASSTYNTDTQYF.

This clone was counted only a few times. The genes are TRBV12-3 or TRBV12-4 and TRBJ2-1; D is unresolved. V gave up 4 bases and J gave up 5 bases, with 6 bases separating them. The CDR3 has 12 amino acids. CDR3 DNA: TGTGCCAGCAGTTCCCGTAACAATGAGCAGTTCTTC. Translation: CASSSRNNEQFF.

This clone was found a few times. The chain uses TRBV3-1 (or the pseudogene TRBV3-2) and TRBJ2-3, with 8 bases identical to TRBD2. With V trimmed by 4 bases and J by 1 base, 7 bases remained unmatched. The CDR3 has 16 amino acids. The germline V gene encodes CDR1 LGHDT and CDR2 YNNKEL (reference sequence). In DNA, the CDR3 is TGTGCCAGCAGCCCCGACGGGGGGGCGGGCACAGATACGCAGTATTTT. It yields the protein CASSPDGGAGTDTQYF.